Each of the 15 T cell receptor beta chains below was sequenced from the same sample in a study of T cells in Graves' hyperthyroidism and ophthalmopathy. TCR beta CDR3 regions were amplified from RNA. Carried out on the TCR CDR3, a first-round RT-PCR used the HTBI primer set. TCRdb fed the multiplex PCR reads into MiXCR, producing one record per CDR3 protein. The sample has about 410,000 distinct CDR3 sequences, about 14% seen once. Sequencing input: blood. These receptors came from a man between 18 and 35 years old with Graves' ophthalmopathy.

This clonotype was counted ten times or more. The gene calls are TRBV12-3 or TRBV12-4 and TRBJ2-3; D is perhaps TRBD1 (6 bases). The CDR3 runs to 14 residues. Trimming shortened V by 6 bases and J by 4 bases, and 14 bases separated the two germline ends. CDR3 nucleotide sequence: TGTGCCAGCAGGTACCTACAGGGACCAGATACGCAGTATTTT. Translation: CASRYLQGPDTQYF.

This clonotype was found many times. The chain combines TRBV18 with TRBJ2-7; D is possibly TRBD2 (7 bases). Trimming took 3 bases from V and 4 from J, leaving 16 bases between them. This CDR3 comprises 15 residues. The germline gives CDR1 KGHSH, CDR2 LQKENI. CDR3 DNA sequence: TGTGCCAGCTCACCTGGGGGGGCAGGGACTTACGAGCAGTACTTC. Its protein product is CASSPGGAGTYEQYF.

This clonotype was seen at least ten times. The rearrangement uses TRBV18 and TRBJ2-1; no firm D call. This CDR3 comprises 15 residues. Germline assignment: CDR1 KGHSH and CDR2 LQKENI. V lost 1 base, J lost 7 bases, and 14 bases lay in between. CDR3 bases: TGTGCCAGCTCACCACGTACCCTTCCGAGGAATGAGCAGTTCTTC. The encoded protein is CASSPRTLPRNEQFF.

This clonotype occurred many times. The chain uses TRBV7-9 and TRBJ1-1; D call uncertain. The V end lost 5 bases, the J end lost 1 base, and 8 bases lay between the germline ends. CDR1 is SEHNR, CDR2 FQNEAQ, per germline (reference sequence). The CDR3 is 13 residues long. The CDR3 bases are TGTGCCAGCAGCCTAAACCAGAACACTGAAGCTTTCTTT. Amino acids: CASSLNQNTEAFF.

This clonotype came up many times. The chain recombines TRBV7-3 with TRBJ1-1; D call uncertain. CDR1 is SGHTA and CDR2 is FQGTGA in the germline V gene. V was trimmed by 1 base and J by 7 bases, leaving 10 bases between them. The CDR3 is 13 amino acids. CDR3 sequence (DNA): TGTGCCAGCAGCTTAAGTGGACCCAATGAAGCTTTCTTT. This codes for CASSLSGPNEAFF.

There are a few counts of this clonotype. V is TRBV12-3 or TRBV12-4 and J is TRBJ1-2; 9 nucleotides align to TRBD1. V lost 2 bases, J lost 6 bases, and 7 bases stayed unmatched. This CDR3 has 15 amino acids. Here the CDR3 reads CASSLTRQGVDGYTF. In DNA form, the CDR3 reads TGTGCCAGCAGTTTAACGAGACAGGGGGTGGATGGCTACACCTTC.

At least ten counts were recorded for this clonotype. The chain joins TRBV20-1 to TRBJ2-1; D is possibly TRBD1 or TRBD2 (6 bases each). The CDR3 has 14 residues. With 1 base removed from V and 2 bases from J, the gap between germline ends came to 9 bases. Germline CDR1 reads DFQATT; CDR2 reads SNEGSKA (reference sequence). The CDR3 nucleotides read TGCAGTGCTAGAGTGGGGGGCCCCTACAATGAGCAGTTCTTC. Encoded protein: CSARVGGPYNEQFF.

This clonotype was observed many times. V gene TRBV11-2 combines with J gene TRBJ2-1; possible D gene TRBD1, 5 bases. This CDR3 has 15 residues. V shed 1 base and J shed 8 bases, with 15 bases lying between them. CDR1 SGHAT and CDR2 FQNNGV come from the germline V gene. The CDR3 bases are TGTGCCAGCAGCTTAGCGTTTCAGGGCGGCGATGAGCAGTTCTTC. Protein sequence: CASSLAFQGGDEQFF.

For the CDR3, the DNA is TGTGCCGGCACGGGGTGGAGGGACAGGGAGATCACCGGGGAGCTGTTTTTT. This encodes CAGTGWRDREITGELFF. The chain recombines TRBV6-4 with TRBJ2-2, with TRBD1 matching 9 bases. V trimming: 11 bases; J trimming: 4 bases; junction bases outside the gene matches: 17. The CDR3 spans 17 residues. CDR1 MRHNA and CDR2 SNTAGT come from the germline V gene.

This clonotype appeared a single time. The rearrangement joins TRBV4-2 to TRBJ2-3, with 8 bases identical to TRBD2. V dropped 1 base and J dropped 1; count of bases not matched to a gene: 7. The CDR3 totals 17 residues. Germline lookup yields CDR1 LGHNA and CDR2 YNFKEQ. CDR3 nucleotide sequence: TGTGCCAGCAGCCAAGTCGTGGCGGGGGGCGGCACAGATACGCAGTATTTT. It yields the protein CASSQVVAGGGTDTQYF.

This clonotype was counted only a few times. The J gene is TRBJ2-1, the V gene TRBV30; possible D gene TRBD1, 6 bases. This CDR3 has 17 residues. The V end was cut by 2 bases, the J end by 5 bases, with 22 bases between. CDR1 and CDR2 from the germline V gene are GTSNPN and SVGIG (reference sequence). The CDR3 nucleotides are TGTGCCTGGAGTAAGGGGATGGGACAAACGCCCCACAATGAGCAGTTCTTC. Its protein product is CAWSKGMGQTPHNEQFF.

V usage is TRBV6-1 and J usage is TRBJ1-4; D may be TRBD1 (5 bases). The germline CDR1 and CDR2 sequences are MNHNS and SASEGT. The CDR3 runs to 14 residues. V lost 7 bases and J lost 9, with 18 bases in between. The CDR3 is CASTDSLPMKKLFF. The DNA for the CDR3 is TGTGCCAGCACCGACAGCTTACCCATGAAAAAACTGTTTTTT.

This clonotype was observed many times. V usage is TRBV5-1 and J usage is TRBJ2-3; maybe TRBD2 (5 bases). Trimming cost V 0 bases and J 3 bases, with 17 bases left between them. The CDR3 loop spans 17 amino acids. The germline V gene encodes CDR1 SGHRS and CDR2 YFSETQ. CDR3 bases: TGCGCCAGCAGCTTGGCCTATAGAGACGGGATAACAGATACGCAGTATTTT. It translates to CASSLAYRDGITDTQYF.

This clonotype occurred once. The CDR3 spells CASSQDWPSGLYNEQFF. Written as DNA, the CDR3 is TGTGCCAGCAGCCAAGATTGGCCTAGCGGGCTCTACAATGAGCAGTTCTTC. The gene calls are TRBV14 and TRBJ2-1; TRBD2 agrees at 8 bases. This CDR3 has 17 amino acids. CDR1 is SGHDN, CDR2 FVKESK, per germline. V lost 0 bases and J lost 3; bases outside the gene matches: 7.

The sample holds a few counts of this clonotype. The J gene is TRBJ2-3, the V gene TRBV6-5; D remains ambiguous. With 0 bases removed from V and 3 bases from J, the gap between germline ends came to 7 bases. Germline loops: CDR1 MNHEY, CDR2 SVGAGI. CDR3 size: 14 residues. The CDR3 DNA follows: TGTGCCAGCAGTTACTCGATTTCTACAGATACGCAGTATTTT. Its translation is CASSYSISTDTQYF.